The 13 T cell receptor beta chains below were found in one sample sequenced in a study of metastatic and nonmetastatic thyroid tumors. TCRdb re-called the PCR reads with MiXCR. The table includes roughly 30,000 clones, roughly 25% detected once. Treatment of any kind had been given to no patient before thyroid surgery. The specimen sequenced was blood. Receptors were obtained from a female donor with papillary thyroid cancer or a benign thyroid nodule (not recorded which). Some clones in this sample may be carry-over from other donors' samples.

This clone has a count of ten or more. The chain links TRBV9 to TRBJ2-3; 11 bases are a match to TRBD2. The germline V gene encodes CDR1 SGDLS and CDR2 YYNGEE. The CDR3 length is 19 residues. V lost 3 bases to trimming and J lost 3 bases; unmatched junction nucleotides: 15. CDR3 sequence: CASSAPNLIAGGGTDTQYF. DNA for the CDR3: TGTGCCAGCAGCGCCCCAAACCTTATAGCGGGAGGGGGTACAGATACGCAGTATTTT.

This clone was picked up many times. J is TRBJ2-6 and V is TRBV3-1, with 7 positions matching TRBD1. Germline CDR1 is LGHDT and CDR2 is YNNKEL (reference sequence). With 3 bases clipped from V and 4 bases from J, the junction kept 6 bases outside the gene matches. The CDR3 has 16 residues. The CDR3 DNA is TGTGCCAGCAGCCACGACAGGGCGAGGGGGGCCAACGTCCTGACTTTC. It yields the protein CASSHDRARGANVLTF.

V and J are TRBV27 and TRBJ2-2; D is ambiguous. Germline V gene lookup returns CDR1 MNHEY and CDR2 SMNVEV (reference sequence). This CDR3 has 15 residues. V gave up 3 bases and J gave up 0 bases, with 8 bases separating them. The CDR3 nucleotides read TGTGCCAGCAGTTTCTACGGACCGAACACCGGGGAGCTGTTTTTT. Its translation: CASSFYGPNTGELFF.

CDR3 sequence: CASSYPLGSDSYEQYF. The CDR3 DNA follows: TGTGCCAGCAGTTATCCCCTGGGATCCGACTCCTACGAGCAGTACTTC. This rearrangement joins TRBV28 to TRBJ2-7, with D uncertain. V was clipped by 4 bases and J by 0 bases, with 16 bases between them. Germline V gene sequence: CDR1 MDHEN, CDR2 SYDVKM. The CDR3 is made up of 16 amino acids.

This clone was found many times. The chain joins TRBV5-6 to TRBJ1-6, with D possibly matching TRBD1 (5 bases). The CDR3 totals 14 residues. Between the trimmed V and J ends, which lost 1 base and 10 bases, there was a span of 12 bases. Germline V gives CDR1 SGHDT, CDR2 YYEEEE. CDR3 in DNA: TGTGCCAGCAGCTTGTTGCGGGGCGGGTCACCCCTCCACTTT. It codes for CASSLLRGGSPLHF.

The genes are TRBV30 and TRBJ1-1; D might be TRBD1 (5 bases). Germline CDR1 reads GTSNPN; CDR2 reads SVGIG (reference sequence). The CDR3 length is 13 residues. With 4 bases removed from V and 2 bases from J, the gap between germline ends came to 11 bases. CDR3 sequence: CAWILDSNTEAFF. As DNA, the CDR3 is TGTGCCTGGATTCTAGACAGTAACACTGAAGCTTTCTTT.

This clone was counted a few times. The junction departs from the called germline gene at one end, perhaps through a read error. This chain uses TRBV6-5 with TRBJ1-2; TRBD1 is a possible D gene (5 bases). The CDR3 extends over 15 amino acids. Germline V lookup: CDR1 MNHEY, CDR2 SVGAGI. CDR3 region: CASSSGDRSGYCYTF. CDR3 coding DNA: TGTGCCAGCAGTTCCGGGGACCGGAGTGGCTATTGCTACACCTTC.

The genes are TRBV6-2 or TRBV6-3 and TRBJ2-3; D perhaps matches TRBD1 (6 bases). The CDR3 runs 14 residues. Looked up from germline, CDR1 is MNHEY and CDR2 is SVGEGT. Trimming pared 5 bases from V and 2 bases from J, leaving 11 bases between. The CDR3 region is CASSRGGDTDTQYF. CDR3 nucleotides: TGTGCCAGCAGTAGAGGGGGAGACACAGATACGCAGTATTTT.

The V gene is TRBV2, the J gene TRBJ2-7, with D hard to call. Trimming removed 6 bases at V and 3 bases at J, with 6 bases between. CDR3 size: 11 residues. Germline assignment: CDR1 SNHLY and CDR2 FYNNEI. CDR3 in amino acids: CASRGIYEQYF. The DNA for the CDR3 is TGTGCCAGCAGGGGGATCTACGAGCAGTACTTC.

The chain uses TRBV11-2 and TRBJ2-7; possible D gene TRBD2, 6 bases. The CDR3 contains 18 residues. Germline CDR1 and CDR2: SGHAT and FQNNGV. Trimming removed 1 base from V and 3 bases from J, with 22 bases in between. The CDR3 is CASSLGAGRRGGFYEQYF. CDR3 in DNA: TGTGCCAGCAGCTTAGGGGCGGGCCGGAGGGGCGGATTCTACGAGCAGTACTTC.

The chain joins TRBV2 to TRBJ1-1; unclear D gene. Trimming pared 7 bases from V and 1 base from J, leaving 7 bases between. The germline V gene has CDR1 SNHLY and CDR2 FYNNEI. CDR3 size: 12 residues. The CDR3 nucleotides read TGTGCCAGCATGTTTTCGAACACTGAAGCTTTCTTT. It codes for CASMFSNTEAFF.

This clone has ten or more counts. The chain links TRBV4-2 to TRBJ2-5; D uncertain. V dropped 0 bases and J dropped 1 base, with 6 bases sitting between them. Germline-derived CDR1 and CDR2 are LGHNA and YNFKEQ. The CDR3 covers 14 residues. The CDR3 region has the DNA TGTGCCAGCAGCCAAGATCAGGTCCAAGAGACCCAGTACTTC. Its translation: CASSQDQVQETQYF.

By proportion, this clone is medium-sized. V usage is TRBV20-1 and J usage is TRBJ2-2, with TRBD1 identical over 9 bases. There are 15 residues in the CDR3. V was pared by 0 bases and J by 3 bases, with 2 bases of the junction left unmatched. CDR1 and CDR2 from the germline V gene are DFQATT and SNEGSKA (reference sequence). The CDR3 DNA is TGCAGTGCTAGAGATGGGGACAGGGACACCGGGGAGCTGTTTTTT. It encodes CSARDGDRDTGELFF.